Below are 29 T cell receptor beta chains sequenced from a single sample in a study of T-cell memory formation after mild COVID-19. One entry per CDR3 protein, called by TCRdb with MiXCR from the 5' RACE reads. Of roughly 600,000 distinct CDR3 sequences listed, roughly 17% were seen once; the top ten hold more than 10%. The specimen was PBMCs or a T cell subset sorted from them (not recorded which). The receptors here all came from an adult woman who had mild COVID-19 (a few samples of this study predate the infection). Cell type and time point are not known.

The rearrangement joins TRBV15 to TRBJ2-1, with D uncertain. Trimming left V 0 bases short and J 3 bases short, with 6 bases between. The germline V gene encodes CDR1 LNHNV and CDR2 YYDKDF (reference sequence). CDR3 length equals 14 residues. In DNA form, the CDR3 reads TGTGCCACCAGCAGAGATACCCTCTACAATGAGCAGTTCTTC. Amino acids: CATSRDTLYNEQFF. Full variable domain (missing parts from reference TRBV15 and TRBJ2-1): DAMVIQNPRYQVTQFGKPVTLSCSQTLNHNVMYWYQQKSSQAPKLLFHYYDKDFNNEADTPDNFQSRRPNTSFCFLDIRSPGLGDTAMYLCATSRDTLYNEQFFGPGTRLTVL.

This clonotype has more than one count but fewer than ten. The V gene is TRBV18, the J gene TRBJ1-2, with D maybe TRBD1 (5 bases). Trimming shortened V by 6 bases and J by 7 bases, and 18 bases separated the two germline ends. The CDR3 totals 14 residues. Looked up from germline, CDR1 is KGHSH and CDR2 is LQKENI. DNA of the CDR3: TGTGCCAGCTCCCTCACTGGAGGGGATCGTGGCTACACCTTC. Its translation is CASSLTGGDRGYTF. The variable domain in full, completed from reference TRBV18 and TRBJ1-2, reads NAGVMQNPRHLVRRRGQEARLRCSPMKGHSHVYWYRQLPEEGLKFMVYLQKENIIDESGMPKERFSAEFPKEGPSILRIQQVVRGDSAAYFCASSLTGGDRGYTFGSGTRLTVV.

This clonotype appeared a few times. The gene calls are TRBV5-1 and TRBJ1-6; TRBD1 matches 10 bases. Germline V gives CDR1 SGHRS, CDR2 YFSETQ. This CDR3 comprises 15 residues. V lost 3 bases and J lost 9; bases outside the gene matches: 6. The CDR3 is CASSSGQGGSSPLHF. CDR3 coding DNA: TGCGCCAGCAGCTCAGGACAGGGGGGTAGTTCACCCCTCCACTTT.

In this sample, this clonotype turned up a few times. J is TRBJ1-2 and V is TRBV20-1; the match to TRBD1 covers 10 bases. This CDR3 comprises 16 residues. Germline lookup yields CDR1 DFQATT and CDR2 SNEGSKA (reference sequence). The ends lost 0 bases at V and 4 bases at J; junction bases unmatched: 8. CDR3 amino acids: CSARDPDRGGIYGYTF. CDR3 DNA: TGCAGTGCTAGAGACCCGGACAGGGGGGGTATCTATGGCTACACCTTC.

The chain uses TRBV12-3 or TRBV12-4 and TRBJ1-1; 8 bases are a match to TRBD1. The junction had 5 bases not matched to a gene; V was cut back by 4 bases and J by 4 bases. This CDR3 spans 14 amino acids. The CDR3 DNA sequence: TGTGCCAGCAGTTCCACAGGGGGAATCACTGAAGCTTTCTTT. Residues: CASSSTGGITEAFF.

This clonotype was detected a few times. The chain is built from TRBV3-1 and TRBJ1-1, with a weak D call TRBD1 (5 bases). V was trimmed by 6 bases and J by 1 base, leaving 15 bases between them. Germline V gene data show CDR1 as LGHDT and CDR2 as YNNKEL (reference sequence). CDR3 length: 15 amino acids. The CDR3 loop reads CASSGRRVGNTEAFF. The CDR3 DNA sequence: TGTGCCAGCAGTGGACGCAGGGTAGGGAACACTGAAGCTTTCTTT.

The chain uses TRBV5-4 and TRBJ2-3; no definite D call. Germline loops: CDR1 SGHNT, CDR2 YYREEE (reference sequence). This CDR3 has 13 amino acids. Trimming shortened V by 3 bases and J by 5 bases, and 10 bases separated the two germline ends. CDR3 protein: CASSSVVGDTQYF. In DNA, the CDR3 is TGTGCCAGCAGCTCAGTTGTCGGAGATACGCAGTATTTT.

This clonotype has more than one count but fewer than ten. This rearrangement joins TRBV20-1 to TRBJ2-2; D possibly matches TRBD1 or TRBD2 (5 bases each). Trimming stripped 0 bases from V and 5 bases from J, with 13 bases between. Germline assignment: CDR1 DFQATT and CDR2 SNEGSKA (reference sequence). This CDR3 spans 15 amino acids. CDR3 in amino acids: CSARETRGGTGELFF. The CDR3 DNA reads TGCAGTGCTAGAGAGACGAGGGGTGGGACCGGGGAGCTGTTTTTT.

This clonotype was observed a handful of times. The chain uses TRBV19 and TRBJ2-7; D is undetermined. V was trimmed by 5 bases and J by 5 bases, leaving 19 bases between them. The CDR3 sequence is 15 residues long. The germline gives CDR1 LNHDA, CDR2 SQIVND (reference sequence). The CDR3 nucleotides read TGTGCCAGTAGTCAACGGTTCGCTCCTAGAAACGAGCAGTACTTC. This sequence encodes CASSQRFAPRNEQYF.

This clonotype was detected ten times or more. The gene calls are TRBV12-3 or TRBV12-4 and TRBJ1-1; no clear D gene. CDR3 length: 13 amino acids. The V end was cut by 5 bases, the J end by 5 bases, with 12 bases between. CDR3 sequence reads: CASSPGRGTEAFF. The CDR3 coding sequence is TGTGCCAGCAGTCCCGGGAGAGGAACTGAAGCTTTCTTT.

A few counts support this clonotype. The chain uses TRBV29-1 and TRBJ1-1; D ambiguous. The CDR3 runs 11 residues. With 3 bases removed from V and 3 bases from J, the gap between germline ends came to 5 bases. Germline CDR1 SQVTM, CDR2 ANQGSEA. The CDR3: CSVERDTEAFF. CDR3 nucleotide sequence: TGCAGCGTTGAGAGGGACACTGAAGCTTTCTTT. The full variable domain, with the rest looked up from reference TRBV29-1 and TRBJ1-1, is SAVISQKPSRDICQRGTSLTIQCQVDSQVTMMFWYRQQPGQSLTLIATANQGSEATYESGFVIDKFPISRPNLTFSTLTVSNMSPEDSSIYLCSVERDTEAFFGQGTRLTVV.

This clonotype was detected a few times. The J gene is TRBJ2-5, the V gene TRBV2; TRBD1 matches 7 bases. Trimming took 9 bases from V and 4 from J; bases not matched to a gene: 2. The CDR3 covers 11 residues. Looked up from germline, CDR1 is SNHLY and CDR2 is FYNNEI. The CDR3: CARQGLETQYF. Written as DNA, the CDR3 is TGTGCCAGACAGGGGTTAGAGACCCAGTACTTC. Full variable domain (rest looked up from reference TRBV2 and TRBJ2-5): EPEVTQTPSHQVTQMGQEVILRCVPISNHLYFYWYRQILGQKVEFLVSFYNNEISEKSEIFDDQFSVERPDGSNFTLKIRSTKLEDSAMYFCARQGLETQYFGPGTRLLVL.

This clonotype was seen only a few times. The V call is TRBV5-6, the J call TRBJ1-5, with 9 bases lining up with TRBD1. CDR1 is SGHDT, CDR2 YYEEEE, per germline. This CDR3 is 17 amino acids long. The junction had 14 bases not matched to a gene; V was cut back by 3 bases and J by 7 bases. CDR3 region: CASSWAGQGLGGQPQHF. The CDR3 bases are TGTGCCAGCAGCTGGGCGGGACAGGGTCTCGGCGGGCAGCCCCAGCATTTT.

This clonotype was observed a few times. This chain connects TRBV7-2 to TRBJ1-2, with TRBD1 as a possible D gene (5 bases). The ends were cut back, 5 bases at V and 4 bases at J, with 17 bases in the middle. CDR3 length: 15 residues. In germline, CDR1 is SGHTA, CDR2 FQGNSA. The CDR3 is CASSLTDGETYGYTF. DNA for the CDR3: TGTGCCAGCAGCCTGACAGACGGGGAGACCTATGGCTACACCTTC. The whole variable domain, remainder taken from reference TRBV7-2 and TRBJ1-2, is GAGVSQSPSNKVTEKGKDVELRCDPISGHTALYWYRQSLGQGLEFLIYFQGNSAPDKSGLPSDRFSAERTGGSVSTLTIQRTQQEDSAVYLCASSLTDGETYGYTFGSGTRLTVV.

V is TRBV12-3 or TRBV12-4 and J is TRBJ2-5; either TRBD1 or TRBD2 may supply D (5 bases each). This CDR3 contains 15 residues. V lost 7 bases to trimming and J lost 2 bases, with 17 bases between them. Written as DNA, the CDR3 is TGTGCCAGCACTCCCCCACAGCGGACACAAGAGACCCAGTACTTC. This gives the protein CASTPPQRTQETQYF.

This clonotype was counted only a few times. For the CDR3, the DNA is TGTGCCAGCAGCTTAGAGGCTAGCGGGAGTCGTGAGCAGTTCTTC. It is translated as CASSLEASGSREQFF. This chain links TRBV7-2 with TRBJ2-1, with 10 positions matching TRBD2. V gave up 1 base and J gave up 9 bases; unmatched junction bases: 6. Germline-derived CDR1 and CDR2 are SGHTA and FQGNSA. This CDR3 has 15 amino acids.

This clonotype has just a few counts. DNA of the CDR3: TGCAGTGCTAGTGTACAGGGAGGGATGTACACTGAAGCTTTCTTT. Its protein product is CSASVQGGMYTEAFF. The gene calls are TRBV20-1 and TRBJ1-1, with D maybe TRBD1 (6 bases). The CDR3 is 15 residues long. V was clipped by 3 bases and J by 3 bases, with 17 bases between them. The germline CDR1 and CDR2 sequences are DFQATT and SNEGSKA (reference sequence).

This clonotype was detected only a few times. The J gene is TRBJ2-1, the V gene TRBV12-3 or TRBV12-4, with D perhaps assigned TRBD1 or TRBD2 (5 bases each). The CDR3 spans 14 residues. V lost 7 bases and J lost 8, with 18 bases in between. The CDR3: CASTAGTVRDEQFF. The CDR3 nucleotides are TGTGCCAGCACCGCCGGGACCGTACGTGATGAGCAGTTCTTC.

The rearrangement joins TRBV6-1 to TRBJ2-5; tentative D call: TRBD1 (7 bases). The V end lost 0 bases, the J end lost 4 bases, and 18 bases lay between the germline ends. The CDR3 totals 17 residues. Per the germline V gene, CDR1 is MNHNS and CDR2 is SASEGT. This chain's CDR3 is CASSEAYSHRGGETQYF. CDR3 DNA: TGTGCCAGCAGTGAAGCCTATTCGCACAGGGGAGGAGAGACCCAGTACTTC.

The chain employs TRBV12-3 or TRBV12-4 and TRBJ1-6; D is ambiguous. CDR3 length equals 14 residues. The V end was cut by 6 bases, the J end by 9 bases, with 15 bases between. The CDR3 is CASSSVLGRSPLHF. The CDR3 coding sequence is TGTGCCAGCAGCAGTGTCCTTGGCCGTTCACCCCTCCACTTT.

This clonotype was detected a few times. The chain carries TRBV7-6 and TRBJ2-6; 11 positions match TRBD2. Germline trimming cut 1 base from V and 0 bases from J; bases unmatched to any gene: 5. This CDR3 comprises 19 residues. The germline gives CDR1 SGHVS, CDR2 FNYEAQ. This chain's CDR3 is CASSLGSSGGSSGANVLTF. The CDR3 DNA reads TGTGCCAGCAGCTTAGGCTCTAGCGGGGGGAGCTCTGGGGCCAACGTCCTGACTTTC.

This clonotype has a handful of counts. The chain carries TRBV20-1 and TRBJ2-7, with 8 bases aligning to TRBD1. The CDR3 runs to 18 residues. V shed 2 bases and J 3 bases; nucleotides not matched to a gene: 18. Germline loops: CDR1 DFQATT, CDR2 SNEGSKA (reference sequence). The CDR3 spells CSARIRLVAGTGNYEQYF. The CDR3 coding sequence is TGCAGTGCTAGAATAAGATTAGTCGCCGGGACAGGTAACTACGAGCAGTACTTC.

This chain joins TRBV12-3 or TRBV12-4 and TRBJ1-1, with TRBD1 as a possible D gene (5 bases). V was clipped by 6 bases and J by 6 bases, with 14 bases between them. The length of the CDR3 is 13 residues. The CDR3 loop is CASSRGGSPEAFF. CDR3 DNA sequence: TGTGCCAGCAGCCGGGGGGGAAGTCCTGAAGCTTTCTTT.

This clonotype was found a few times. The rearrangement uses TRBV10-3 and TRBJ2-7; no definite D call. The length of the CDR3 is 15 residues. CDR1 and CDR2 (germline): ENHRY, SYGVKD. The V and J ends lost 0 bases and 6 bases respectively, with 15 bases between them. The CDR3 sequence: CAISESLALEREQYF. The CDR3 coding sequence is TGTGCCATCAGTGAGTCGCTGGCACTGGAGCGCGAGCAGTACTTC.

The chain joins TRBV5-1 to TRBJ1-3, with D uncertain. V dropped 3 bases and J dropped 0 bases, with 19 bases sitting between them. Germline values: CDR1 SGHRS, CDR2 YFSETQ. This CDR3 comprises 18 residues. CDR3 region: CASSSPGGTPSSGNTIYF. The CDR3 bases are TGCGCCAGCAGCTCTCCCGGAGGTACACCGAGCTCTGGAAACACCATATATTTT.

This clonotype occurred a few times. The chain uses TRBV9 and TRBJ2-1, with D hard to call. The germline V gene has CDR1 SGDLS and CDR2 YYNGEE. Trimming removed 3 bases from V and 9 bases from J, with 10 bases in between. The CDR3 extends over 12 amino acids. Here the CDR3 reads CASSAPSFEQFF. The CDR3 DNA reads TGTGCCAGCAGCGCCCCGTCTTTTGAGCAGTTCTTC.

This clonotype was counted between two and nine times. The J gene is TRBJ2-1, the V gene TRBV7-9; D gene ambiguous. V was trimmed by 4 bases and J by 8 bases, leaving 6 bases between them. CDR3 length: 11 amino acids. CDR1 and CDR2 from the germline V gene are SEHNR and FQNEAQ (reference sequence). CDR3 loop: CASSSLYEQFF. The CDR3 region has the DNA TGTGCCAGCAGCTCCCTATATGAGCAGTTCTTC.

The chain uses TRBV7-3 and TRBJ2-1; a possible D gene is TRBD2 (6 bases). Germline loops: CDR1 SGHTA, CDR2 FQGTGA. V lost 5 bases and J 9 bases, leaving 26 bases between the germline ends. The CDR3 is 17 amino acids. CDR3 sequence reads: CASSRMGGSPGVSEQFF. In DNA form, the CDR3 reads TGTGCCAGCAGCCGCATGGGAGGCAGCCCGGGAGTTAGTGAGCAGTTCTTC.

CDR3: CASSQGTAPGTYEQYF. The DNA for the CDR3 is TGCGCCAGCAGCCAAGGTACAGCGCCTGGAACCTACGAGCAGTACTTC. This chain links TRBV4-3 with TRBJ2-7; D is undetermined. The germline CDR1 and CDR2 sequences are LGHNA and YSLEER. CDR3 size: 16 residues. V gave up 1 base and J gave up 2 bases, with 15 bases separating them.